This TCR beta chain was observed in a study of shared clonotypes between healthy human individuals. In the study overall: The study used three CD4 naive, three CD4 memory, two CD8 naive and one CD8 memory plate per donor. Findings and limits, study-wide: Clonotypes shared by all four donors outscored non-shared clonotypes in generation probability. A handful of donors shared about 4.5% of their naive CD4 clonotypes.

TCRdb keeps only in-frame clones here, not all; method: immunoSEQ multiplex PCR. The sample records roughly 2.4 million clones, around 95% being singletons. From germline, CDR1 is MGHRA and CDR2 YSYEKL. The CDR3 covers 15 residues. About this clone itself: Its antigen is undetermined. The junction departs from germline at one end; a sequencing error may be responsible.

Material: naive CD4+ T cells sorted from blood. Subset described: CD45RA+ positively selected. This chain links TRBV4-1 with TRBJ1-2; D is unresolved. The TCR sequence derives from a man aged 18 to 29 in good health. The CDR3 DNA sequence: TGCGCCAGCAGCCAAGCCACGACGACCGCGTCCTCTCCATGGTTC. As protein: CASSQATTTASSPWF.